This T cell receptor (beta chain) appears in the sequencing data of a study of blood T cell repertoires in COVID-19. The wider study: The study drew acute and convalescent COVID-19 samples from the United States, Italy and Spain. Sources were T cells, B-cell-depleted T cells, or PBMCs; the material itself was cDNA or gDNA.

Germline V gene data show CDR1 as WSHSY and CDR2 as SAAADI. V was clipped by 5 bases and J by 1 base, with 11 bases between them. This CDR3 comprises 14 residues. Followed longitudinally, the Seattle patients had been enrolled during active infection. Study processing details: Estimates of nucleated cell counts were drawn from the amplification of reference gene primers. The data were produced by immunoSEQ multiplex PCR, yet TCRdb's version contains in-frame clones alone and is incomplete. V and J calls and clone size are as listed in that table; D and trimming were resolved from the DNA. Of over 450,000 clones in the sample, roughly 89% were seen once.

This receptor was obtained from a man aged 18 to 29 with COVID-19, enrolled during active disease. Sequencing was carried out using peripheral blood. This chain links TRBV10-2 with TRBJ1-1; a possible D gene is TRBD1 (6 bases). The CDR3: CASSKTGPNTEAFF. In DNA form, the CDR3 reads TGCGCCAGCAGTAAAACAGGGCCGAACACTGAAGCTTTCTTT.